There are a few counts of the clone carrying this TCR beta chain. TCRdb re-called the 5' RACE reads through MiXCR, storing one row per CDR3 protein. This table holds tens of thousands of distinct CDR3 sequences, 10% to 15% found once. This sample is part of a study of early T cells in non-severe SARS-CoV-2 infection. CDR1 is SQVTM, CDR2 ANQGSEA, per germline. Deletions cut 3 bases from V and 5 bases from J, with 10 bases between. The CDR3 spans 12 residues. This receptor was obtained from an adult who was a healthcare worker with PCR-confirmed SARS-CoV-2 infection or an uninfected control (not recorded which). The chain is built from TRBV29-1 and TRBJ2-5; D may be TRBD1 (6 bases). What was sequenced was whole blood. Written as DNA, the CDR3 is TGCAGCGTTGACAGGGGAGTGGAGACCCAGTACTTC. Its translation is CSVDRGVETQYF. Drawing the rest from reference TRBV29-1 and TRBJ2-5, the complete variable domain is SAVISQKPSRDICQRGTSLTIQCQVDSQVTMMFWYRQQPGQSLTLIATANQGSEATYESGFVIDKFPISRPNLTFSTLTVSNMSPEDSSIYLCSVDRGVETQYFGPGTRLLVL.